These 15 T cell receptor beta chains were all obtained from the same sample, sequenced in a study of shared clonotypes between healthy human individuals. Only in-frame clones appear in the TCRdb table, and some are missing; sequencing was by immunoSEQ multiplex PCR. This table has hundreds of thousands of clones, roughly 72% appearing once. Sequences were obtained from PBMCs. Source of these receptors: a woman aged 40 to 50 in good health. Some clones in this sample may be carry-over from other donors' samples.

This clone was seen once. J is TRBJ2-1 and V is TRBV9; 9 bases are shared with TRBD2. V was clipped by 0 bases and J by 6 bases; unmatched bases: 4. The CDR3 runs 15 residues. Looked up from germline, CDR1 is SGDLS and CDR2 is YYNGEE. The CDR3 region is CASSVGPTSGNEQFF. The DNA of the CDR3 is TGTGCCAGCAGCGTAGGTCCGACTAGCGGCAATGAGCAGTTCTTC.

The rearrangement joins TRBV9 to TRBJ2-1, with TRBD1 matching 7 bases. Germline assignment: CDR1 SGDLS and CDR2 YYNGEE. This CDR3 region has 16 residues. Germline trimming cut 2 bases from V and 7 bases from J; bases unmatched to any gene: 12. Here the CDR3 DNA reads TGTGCCAGCAGCGTTTCCGGGACAGTTCCAGTAAATGAGCAGTTCTTC. Amino acid sequence: CASSVSGTVPVNEQFF. Filled out from reference TRBV9 and TRBJ2-1, the complete variable domain reads DSGVTQTPKHLITATGQRVTLRCSPRSGDLSVYWYQQSLDQGLQFLIQYYNGEERAKGNILERFSAQQFPDLHSELNLSSLELGDSALYFCASSVSGTVPVNEQFFGPGTRLTVL.

The chain is built from TRBV5-6 and TRBJ2-3; unclear D gene. The CDR3 sequence is 13 residues long. The V and J ends lost 0 bases and 5 bases respectively, with 7 bases between them. Germline CDR1 and CDR2: SGHDT and YYEEEE. The CDR3 reads CASSLGTGDTQYF. For the CDR3, the DNA is TGTGCCAGCAGCTTGGGAACGGGAGATACGCAGTATTTT.

This clone was counted a few times. The chain couples TRBV30 to TRBJ2-2; tentative D call: TRBD1 (6 bases). The length of the CDR3 is 16 residues. Looked up from germline, CDR1 is GTSNPN and CDR2 is SVGIG (reference sequence). The ends were cut back, 4 bases at V and 3 bases at J, with 18 bases in the middle. Here the CDR3 reads CAWTPRGRGHTGELFF. The CDR3, as DNA: TGTGCCTGGACCCCAAGGGGCAGGGGCCACACCGGGGAGCTGTTTTTT.

The rearrangement links TRBV5-4 to TRBJ2-7, with 12 bases that match TRBD1. Losses at the gene ends were 0 bases for V and 8 bases for J; bases not matched to a gene: 6. Per germline, CDR1 SGHNT and CDR2 YYREEE (reference sequence). CDR3 length: 15 residues. CDR3 bases: TGTGCCAGCAGCTTGGCCGGGACAGGGGGCAAGAAGCAGTACTTC. Protein product: CASSLAGTGGKKQYF.

On this clone: As the CDR3 is not closed by the conserved phenylalanine or tryptophan, this likely results from a read error. V gene TRBV30 combines with J gene TRBJ2-2, with no clear D. V lost 5 bases, J lost 4 bases, and 11 bases lay in between. The CDR3 totals 13 residues. Germline assignment: CDR1 GTSNPN and CDR2 SVGIG (reference sequence). CDR3 loop: CAWGREVTGELFS. In DNA, the CDR3 is TGTGCCTGGGGGCGTGAGGTCACCGGGGAGCTGTTTTCT.

This sequence joins TRBV4-1 and TRBJ2-1; TRBD1 aligns across 12 bases. Germline V gene lookup returns CDR1 MGHRA and CDR2 YSYEKL. V dropped 4 bases and J dropped 9; count of bases not matched to a gene: 10. The CDR3 has 16 amino acids. CDR3 sequence reads: CASSRPPGTGGFEQFF. The DNA of the CDR3 is TGCGCCAGCAGCCGACCCCCCGGGACAGGGGGCTTTGAGCAGTTCTTC.

The chain recombines TRBV7-3 with TRBJ2-7; D remains unclear. This CDR3 has 13 amino acids. The ends were cut back, 5 bases at V and 6 bases at J, with 14 bases in the middle. The germline gives CDR1 SGHTA, CDR2 FQGTGA. For the CDR3, the DNA is TGTGCCAGCAGCCCCAGCCCGTCGATCGAGCAGTACTTC. Its protein product is CASSPSPSIEQYF.

A few counts support this clone. CDR3 region: CASSGRGLSNYGYTF. CDR3 coding DNA: TGCGCCAGCAGTGGCAGGGGACTATCCAACTATGGCTACACCTTC. The J gene is TRBJ1-2, the V gene TRBV10-2; D is possibly TRBD1 (6 bases). The CDR3 loop spans 15 amino acids. V was shortened by 4 bases and J by 2 bases, with 14 bases between the two germline ends. Germline lookup yields CDR1 WSHSY and CDR2 SAAADI.

Details on this clone: This CDR3 is also generated by other DNA sequences in the sample. The rearrangement uses TRBV25-1 and TRBJ2-5, with 7 bases matching TRBD1. Trimming cost V 6 bases and J 1 base; bases outside gene matches: 5. Germline CDR1 reads MGHDK; CDR2 reads SYGVNS. The CDR3 covers 14 residues. The CDR3 loop is CASSPRTGQETQYF. CDR3 DNA sequence: TGTGCCAGCAGCCCCCGGACAGGCCAAGAGACCCAGTACTTC.

The J gene is TRBJ2-1, the V gene TRBV5-1; 13 nucleotides line up with TRBD2. The CDR3 extends over 15 amino acids. The germline gives CDR1 SGHRS, CDR2 YFSETQ. J gave up 8 bases and V 7 bases, and 9 bases lay outside the gene matches. CDR3 sequence (DNA): TGCGCCAGCCACTTTGGGACTAGCGGGACGCATGAGCAGTTCTTC. It yields the protein CASHFGTSGTHEQFF.

This chain connects TRBV21-1 to TRBJ2-2; TRBD2 reflects the table's D call only, with no check against the DNA. TRBV21-1 is a pseudogene locus. The length of the CDR3 is 18 residues. The CDR3 nucleotides read TGTGCCAGCAGCAAAGAACTAGCGGGAGGGGGGAACACCGGGGAGCTGTTTTTT. Translation gives CASSKELAGGGNTGELFF.

This clone was seen just once. The V gene is TRBV13, the J gene TRBJ2-7; unclear D gene. Trimming took off 8 bases at V and 0 bases at J, with 14 bases between the two ends. CDR1 PRHDT and CDR2 FYEKMQ come from the germline V gene (reference sequence). The CDR3 totals 14 residues. CDR3 in DNA: TGTGCCAGCGGAAGACACGGATACTCCTACGAGCAGTACTTC. Translated: CASGRHGYSYEQYF.

V gene TRBV29-1 combines with J gene TRBJ1-3; D remains unclear. V shed 7 bases and J shed 4 bases, with 11 bases lying between them. This CDR3 is 12 amino acids long. Germline V gene sequence: CDR1 SQVTM, CDR2 ANQGSEA. For the CDR3, the DNA is TGCAGCGCCCTCTCCCAGGGAAACACCATATATTTT. It translates to CSALSQGNTIYF.

This clone was seen ten or more times. The gene calls are TRBV4-1 and TRBJ2-3; D may be TRBD1 (5 bases). This CDR3 spans 19 amino acids. V lost 4 bases to trimming and J lost 1 base, with 24 bases between them. Per the germline V gene, CDR1 is MGHRA and CDR2 is YSYEKL. This CDR3 is CASSPNLGHRPLGTDTQYF. As DNA, the CDR3 is TGCGCCAGCAGCCCCAATTTGGGGCACAGGCCCTTAGGCACAGATACGCAGTATTTT.